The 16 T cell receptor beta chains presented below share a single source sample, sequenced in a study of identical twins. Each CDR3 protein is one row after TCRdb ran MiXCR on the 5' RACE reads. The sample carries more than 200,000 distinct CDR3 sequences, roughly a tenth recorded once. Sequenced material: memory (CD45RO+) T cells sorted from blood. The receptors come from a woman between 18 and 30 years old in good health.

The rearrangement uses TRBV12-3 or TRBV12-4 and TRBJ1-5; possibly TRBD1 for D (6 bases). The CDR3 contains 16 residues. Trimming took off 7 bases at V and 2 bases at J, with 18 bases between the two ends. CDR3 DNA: TGTGCCAGCATGAAGGTGGGGGGCTTGGGCAATCAGCCCCAGCATTTT. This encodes CASMKVGGLGNQPQHF.

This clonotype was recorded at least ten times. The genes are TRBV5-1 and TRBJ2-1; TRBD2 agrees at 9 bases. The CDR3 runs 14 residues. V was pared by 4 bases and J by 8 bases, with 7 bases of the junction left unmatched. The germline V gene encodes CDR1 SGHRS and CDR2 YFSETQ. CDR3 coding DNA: TGCGCCAGCAGCCGGGCGGGAGGGTTCGATGAGCAGTTCTTC. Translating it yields CASSRAGGFDEQFF.

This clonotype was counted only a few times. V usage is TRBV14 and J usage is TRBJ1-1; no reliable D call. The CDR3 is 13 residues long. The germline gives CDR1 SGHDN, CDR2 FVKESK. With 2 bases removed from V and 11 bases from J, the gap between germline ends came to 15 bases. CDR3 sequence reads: CASSQQVRSMAFF. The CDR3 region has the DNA TGTGCCAGCAGCCAACAGGTGCGCTCGATGGCTTTCTTT.

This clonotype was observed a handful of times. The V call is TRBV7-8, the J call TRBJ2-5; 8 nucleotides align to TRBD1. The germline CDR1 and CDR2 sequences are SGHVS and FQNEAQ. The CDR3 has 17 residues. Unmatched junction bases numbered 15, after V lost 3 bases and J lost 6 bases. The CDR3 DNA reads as TGTGCCAGCAGCTTCCTAGGAGCGGACAGGGATGAAAAGACCCAGTACTTC. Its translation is CASSFLGADRDEKTQYF.

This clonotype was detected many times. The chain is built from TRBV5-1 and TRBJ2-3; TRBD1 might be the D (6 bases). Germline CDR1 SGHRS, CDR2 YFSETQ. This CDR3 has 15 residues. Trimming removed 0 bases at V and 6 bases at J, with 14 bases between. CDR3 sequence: CASSLEVGDTDTQYF. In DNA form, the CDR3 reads TGCGCCAGCAGCTTGGAAGTGGGGGACACTGATACGCAGTATTTT.

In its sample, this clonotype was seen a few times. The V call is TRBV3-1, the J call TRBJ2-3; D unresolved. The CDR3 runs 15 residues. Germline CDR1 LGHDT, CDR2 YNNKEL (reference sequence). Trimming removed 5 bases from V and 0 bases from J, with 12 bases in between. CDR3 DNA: TGTGCCAGCAGCTCCACCCCCAGCAGCACAGATACGCAGTATTTT. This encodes CASSSTPSSTDTQYF.

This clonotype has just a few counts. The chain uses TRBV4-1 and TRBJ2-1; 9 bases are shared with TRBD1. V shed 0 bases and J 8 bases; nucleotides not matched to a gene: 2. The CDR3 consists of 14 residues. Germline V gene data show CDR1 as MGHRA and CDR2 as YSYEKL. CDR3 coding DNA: TGCGCCAGCAGCCAAGAGGACAGGGGAGATGAGCAGTTCTTC. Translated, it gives CASSQEDRGDEQFF.

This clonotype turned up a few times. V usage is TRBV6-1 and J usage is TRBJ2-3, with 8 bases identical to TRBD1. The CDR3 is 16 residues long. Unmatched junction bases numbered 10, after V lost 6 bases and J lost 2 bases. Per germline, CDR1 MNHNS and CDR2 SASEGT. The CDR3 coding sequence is TGTGCCAGCAGAGAGGAGGGACAGGTCTACACAGATACGCAGTATTTT. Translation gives CASREEGQVYTDTQYF.

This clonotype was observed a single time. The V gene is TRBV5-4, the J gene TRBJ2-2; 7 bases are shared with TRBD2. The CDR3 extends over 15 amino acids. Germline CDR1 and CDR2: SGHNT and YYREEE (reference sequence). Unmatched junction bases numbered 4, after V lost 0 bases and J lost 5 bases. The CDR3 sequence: CASSLDPAGTGELFF. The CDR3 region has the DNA TGTGCCAGCAGCTTGGACCCAGCGGGAACCGGGGAGCTGTTTTTT.

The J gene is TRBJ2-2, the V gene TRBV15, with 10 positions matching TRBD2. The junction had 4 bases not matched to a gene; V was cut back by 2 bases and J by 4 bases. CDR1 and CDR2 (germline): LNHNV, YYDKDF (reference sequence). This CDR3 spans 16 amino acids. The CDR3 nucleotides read TGTGCCACCAGCAGATCTTGGACTAGCGGCACCGGGGAGCTGTTTTTT. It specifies CATSRSWTSGTGELFF.

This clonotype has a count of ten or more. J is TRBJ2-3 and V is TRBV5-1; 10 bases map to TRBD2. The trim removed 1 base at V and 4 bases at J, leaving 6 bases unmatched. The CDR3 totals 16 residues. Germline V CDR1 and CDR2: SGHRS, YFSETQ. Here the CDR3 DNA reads TGCGCCAGCAGCTTGAGGGCTAGCGGGGGCTCAGATACGCAGTATTTT. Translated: CASSLRASGGSDTQYF.

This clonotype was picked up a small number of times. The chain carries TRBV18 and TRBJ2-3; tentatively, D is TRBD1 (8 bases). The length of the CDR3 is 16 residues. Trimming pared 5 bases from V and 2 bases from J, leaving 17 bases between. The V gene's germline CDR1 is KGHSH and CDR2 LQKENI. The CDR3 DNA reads TGTGCCAGCTCATCCGGACAGGGAGGGTCCACAGATACGCAGTATTTT. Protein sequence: CASSSGQGGSTDTQYF. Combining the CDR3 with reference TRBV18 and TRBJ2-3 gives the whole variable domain NAGVMQNPRHLVRRRGQEARLRCSPMKGHSHVYWYRQLPEEGLKFMVYLQKENIIDESGMPKERFSAEFPKEGPSILRIQQVVRGDSAAYFCASSSGQGGSTDTQYFGPGTRLTVL.

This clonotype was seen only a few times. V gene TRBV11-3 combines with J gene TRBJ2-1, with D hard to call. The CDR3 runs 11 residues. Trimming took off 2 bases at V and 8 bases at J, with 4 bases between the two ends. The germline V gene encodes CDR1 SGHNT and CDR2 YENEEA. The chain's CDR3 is CASSLKHEQFF. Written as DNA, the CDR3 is TGTGCCAGCAGCTTAAAACATGAGCAGTTCTTC.

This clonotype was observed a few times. The CDR3 DNA reads TGCGCCAGCAGCTTGGTGCTGGTCACGGGGGACGGGGAGCTGTTTTTT. The encoded protein is CASSLVLVTGDGELFF. V gene TRBV5-1 combines with J gene TRBJ2-2; TRBD2 might be the D (6 bases). V was clipped by 0 bases and J by 7 bases, with 16 bases between them. The CDR3 contains 16 residues. CDR1 and CDR2 from the germline V gene are SGHRS and YFSETQ.

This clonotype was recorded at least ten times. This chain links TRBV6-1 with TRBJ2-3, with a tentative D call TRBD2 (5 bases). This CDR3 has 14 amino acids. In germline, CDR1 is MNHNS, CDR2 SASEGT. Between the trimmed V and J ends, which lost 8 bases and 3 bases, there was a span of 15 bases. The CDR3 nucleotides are TGTGCCAGCGGGGAACTAGTTCCGACAGATACGCAGTATTTT. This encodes CASGELVPTDTQYF.

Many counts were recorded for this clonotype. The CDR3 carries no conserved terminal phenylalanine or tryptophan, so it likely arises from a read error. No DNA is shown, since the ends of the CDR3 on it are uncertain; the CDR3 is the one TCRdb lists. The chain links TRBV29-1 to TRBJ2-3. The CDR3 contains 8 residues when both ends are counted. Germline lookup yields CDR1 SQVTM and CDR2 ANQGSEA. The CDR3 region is CSVEETEI.